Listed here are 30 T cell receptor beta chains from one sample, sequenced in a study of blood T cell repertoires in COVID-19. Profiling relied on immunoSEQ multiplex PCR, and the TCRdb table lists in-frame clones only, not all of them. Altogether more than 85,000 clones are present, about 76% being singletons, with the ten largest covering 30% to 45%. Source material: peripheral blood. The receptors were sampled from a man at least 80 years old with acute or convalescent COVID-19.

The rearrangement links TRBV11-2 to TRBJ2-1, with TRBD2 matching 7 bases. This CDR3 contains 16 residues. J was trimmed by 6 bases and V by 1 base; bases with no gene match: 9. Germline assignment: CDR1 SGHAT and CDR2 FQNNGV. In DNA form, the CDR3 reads TGTGCCAGCAGCTTAGCCCCCAGCGGGACCCGCAATGAGCAGTTCTTC. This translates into CASSLAPSGTRNEQFF.

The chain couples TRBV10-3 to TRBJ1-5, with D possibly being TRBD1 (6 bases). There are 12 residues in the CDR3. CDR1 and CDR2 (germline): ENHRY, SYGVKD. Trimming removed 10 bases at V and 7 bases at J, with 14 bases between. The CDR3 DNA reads TGTGCCACAGGACAGCGCGGCCAGCCCCAGCATTTT. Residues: CATGQRGQPQHF.

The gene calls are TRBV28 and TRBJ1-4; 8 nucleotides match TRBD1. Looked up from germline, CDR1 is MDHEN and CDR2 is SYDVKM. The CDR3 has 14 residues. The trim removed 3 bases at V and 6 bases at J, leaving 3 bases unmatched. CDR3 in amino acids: CASSFPTGDEKLFF. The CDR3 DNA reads TGTGCCAGCAGTTTCCCGACAGGGGATGAAAAACTGTTTTTT.

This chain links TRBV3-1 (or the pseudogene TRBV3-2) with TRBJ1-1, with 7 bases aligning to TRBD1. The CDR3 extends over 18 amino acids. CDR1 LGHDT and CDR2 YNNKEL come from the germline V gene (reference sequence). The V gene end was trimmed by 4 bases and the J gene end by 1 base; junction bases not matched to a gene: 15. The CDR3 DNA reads TGTGCCAGCAGCCGACTGCACATAGGAAGGGGGCCGAACACTGAAGCTTTCTTT. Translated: CASSRLHIGRGPNTEAFF.

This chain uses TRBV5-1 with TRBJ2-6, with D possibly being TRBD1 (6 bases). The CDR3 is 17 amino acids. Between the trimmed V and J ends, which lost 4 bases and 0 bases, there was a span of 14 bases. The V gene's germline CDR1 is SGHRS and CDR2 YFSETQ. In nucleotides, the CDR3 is TGCGCCAGCAGCCCATGGACAGTGGTCTCTGGGGCCAACGTCCTGACTTTC. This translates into CASSPWTVVSGANVLTF.

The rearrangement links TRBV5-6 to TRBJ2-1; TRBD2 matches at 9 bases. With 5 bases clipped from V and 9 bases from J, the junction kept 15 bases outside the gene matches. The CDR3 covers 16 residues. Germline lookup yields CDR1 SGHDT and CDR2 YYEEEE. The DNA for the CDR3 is TGTGCCAGCAGACTGAGGAGAAGCGGGAGGCCCGGTGAGCAGTTCTTC. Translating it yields CASRLRRSGRPGEQFF.

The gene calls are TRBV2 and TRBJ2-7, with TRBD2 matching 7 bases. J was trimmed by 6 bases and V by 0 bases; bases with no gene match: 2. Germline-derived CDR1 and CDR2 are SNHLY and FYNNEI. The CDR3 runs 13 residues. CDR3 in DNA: TGTGCCAGCAGTGAAGCGGGAGGGACCGAGCAGTACTTC. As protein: CASSEAGGTEQYF. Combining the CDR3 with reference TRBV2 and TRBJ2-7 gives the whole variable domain EPEVTQTPSHQVTQMGQEVILRCVPISNHLYFYWYRQILGQKVEFLVSFYNNEISEKSEIFDDQFSVERPDGSNFTLKIRSTKLEDSAMYFCASSEAGGTEQYFGPGTRLTVT.

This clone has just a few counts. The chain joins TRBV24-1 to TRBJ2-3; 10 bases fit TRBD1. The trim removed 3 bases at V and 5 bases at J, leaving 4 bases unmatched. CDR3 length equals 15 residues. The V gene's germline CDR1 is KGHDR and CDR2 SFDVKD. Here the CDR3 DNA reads TGTGCCACCAGTGATGGGACAGGGGTGAAAGATACGCAGTATTTT. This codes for CATSDGTGVKDTQYF.

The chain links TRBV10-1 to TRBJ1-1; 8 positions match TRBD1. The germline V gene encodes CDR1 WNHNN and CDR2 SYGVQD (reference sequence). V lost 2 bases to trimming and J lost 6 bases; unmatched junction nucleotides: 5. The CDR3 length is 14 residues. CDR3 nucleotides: TGCGCCAGCAGTGAGCAGGGGGCGCGGTCTGAAGCTTTCTTT. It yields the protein CASSEQGARSEAFF.

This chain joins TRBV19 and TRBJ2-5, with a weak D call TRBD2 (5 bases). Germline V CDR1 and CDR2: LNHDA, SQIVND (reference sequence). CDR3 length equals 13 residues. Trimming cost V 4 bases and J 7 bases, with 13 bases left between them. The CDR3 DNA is TGTGCCAGTAGTAATAGCGTCCCCGGGACCCAGTACTTC. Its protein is CASSNSVPGTQYF. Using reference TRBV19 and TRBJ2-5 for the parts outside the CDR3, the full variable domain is DGGITQSPKYLFRKEGQNVTLSCEQNLNHDAMYWYRQDPGQGLRLIYYSQIVNDFQKGDIAEGYSVSREKKESFPLTVTSAQKNPTAFYLCASSNSVPGTQYFGPGTRLLVL.

CDR3 sequence reads: CATSDSTGRTEAFF. The CDR3 coding sequence is TGTGCCACCAGTGATTCGACAGGGAGGACTGAAGCTTTCTTT. This chain links TRBV24-1 with TRBJ1-1, with 7 bases fitting TRBD1. This CDR3 is 14 amino acids long. V was clipped by 2 bases and J by 5 bases; unmatched bases: 4. From germline, CDR1 is KGHDR and CDR2 SFDVKD.

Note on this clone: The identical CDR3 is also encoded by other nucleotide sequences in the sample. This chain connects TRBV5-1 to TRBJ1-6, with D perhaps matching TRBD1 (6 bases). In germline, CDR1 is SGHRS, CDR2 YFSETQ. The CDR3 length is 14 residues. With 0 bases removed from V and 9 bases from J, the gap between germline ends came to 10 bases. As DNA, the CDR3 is TGCGCCAGCAGCTTGGCAACAGGGTCTTCACCCCTCCACTTT. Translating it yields CASSLATGSSPLHF.

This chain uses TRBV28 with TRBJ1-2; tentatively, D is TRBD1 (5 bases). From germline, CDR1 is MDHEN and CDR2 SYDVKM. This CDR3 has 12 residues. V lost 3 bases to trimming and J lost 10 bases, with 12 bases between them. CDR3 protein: CASSFFDRDYTF. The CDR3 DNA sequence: TGTGCCAGCAGTTTCTTCGACAGAGACTACACCTTC.

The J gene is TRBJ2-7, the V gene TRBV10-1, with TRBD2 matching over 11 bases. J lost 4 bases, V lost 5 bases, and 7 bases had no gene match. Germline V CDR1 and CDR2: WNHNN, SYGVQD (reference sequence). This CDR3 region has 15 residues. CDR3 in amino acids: CASSKRTSGRYEQYF. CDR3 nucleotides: TGCGCCAGCAGTAAACGGACTAGCGGGCGGTACGAGCAGTACTTC.

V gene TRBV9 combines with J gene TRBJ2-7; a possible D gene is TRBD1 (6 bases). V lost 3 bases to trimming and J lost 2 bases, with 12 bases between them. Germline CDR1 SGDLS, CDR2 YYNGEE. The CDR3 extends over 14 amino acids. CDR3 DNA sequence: TGTGCCAGCAGCGGAACAGGGCCCCCCTACGAGCAGTACTTC. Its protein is CASSGTGPPYEQYF. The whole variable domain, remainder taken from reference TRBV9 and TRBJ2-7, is DSGVTQTPKHLITATGQRVTLRCSPRSGDLSVYWYQQSLDQGLQFLIQYYNGEERAKGNILERFSAQQFPDLHSELNLSSLELGDSALYFCASSGTGPPYEQYFGPGTRLTVT.

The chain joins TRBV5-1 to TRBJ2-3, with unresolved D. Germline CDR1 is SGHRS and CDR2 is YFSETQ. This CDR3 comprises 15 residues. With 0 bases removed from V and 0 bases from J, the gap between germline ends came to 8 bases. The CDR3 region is CASSLAGFSTDTQYF. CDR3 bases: TGCGCCAGCAGCTTGGCCGGTTTTAGCACAGATACGCAGTATTTT.

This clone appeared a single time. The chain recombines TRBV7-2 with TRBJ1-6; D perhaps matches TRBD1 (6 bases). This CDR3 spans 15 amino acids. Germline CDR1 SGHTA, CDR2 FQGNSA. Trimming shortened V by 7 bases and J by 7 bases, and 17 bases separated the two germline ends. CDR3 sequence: CASTYRGGINSPLHF. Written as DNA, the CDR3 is TGTGCCAGCACCTATCGAGGGGGAATAAATTCACCCCTCCACTTT. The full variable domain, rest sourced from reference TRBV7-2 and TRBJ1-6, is GAGVSQSPSNKVTEKGKDVELRCDPISGHTALYWYRQSLGQGLEFLIYFQGNSAPDKSGLPSDRFSAERTGGSVSTLTIQRTQQEDSAVYLCASTYRGGINSPLHFGNGTRLTVT.

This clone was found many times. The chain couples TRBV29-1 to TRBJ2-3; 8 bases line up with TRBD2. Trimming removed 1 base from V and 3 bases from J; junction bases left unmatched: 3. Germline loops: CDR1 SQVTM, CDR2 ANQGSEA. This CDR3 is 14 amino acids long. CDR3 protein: CSVEGSGATDTQYF. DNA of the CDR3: TGCAGCGTTGAAGGTAGCGGGGCTACAGATACGCAGTATTTT.

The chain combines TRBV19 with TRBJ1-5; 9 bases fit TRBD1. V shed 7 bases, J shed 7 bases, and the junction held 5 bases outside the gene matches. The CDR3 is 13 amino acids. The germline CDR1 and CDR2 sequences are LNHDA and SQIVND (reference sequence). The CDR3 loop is CASTWTGAQPQHF. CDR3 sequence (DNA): TGTGCCAGTACCTGGACAGGGGCCCAGCCCCAGCATTTT.

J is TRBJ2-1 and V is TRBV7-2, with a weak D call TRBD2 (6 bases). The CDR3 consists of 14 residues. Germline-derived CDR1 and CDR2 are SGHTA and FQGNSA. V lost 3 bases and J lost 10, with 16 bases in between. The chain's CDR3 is CASSFSGTRREQFF. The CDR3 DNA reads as TGTGCCAGCAGCTTCTCCGGGACTCGAAGGGAGCAGTTCTTC.

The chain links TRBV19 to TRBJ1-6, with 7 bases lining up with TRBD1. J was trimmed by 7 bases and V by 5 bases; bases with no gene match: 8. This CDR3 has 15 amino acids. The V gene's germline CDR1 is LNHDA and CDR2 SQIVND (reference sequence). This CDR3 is CASSGYRGGNSPLHF. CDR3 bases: TGTGCCAGTAGTGGATACAGGGGTGGGAATTCACCCCTCCACTTT.

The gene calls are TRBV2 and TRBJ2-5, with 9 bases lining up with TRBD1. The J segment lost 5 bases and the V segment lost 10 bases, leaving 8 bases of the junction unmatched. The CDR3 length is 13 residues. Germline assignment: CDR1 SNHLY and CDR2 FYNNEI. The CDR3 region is CATRDRVTETQYF. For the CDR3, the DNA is TGTGCCACCCGGGACAGGGTAACGGAGACCCAGTACTTC.

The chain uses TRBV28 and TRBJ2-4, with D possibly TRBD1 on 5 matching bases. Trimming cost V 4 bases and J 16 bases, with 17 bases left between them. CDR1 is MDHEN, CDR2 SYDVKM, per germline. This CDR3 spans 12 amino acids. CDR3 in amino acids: CASSSTSDTCYF. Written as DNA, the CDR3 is TGTGCCAGCAGTTCCACGTCGGACACTTGTTACTTC.

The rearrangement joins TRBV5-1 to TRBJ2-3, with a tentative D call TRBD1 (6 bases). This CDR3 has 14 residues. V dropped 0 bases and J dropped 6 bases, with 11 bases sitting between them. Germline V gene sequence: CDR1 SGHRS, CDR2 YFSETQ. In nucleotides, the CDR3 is TGCGCCAGCAGCTTGGACCTGCAGGGGGATACGCAGTATTTT. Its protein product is CASSLDLQGDTQYF.

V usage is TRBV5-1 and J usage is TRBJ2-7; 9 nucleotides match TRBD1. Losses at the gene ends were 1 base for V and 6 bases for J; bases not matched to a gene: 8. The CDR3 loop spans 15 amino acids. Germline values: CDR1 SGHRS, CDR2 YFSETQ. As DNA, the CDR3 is TGCGCCAGCAGCTTGCCCGGGACAGGGACCTCCGAGCAGTACTTC. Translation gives CASSLPGTGTSEQYF.

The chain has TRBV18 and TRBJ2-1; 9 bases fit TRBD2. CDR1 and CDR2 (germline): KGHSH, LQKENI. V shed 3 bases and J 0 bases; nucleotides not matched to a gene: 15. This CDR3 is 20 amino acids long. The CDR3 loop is CASSPTLLAGQRGSYNEQFF. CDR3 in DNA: TGTGCCAGCTCACCGACACTCCTAGCGGGACAACGGGGCTCCTACAATGAGCAGTTCTTC.

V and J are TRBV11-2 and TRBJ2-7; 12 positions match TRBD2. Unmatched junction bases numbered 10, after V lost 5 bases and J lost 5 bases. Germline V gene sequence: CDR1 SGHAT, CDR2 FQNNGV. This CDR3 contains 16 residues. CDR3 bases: TGTGCCAGCAGCGATTCTCTAGCGGGAGGGCAAGACGAGCAGTACTTC. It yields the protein CASSDSLAGGQDEQYF.

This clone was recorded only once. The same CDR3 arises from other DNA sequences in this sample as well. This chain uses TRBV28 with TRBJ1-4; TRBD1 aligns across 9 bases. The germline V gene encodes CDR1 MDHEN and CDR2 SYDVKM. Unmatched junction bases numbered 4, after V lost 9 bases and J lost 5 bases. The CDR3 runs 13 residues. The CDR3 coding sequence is TGTGCCAGTCTCGACAGGGGGAATGAAAAACTGTTTTTT. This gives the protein CASLDRGNEKLFF.

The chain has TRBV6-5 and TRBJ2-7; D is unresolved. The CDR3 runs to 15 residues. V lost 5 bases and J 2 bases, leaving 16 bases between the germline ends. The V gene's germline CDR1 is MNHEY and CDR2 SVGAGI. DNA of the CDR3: TGTGCCAGCAGTCCCAGCTTCTCGACAACCTACGAGCAGTACTTC. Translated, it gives CASSPSFSTTYEQYF.

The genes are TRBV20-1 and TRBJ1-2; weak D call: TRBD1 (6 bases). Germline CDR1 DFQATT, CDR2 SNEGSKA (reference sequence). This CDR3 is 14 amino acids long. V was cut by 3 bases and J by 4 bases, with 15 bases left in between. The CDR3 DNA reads TGCAGTGCTAGTGAGGCAGGGGCGACCTATGGCTACACCTTC. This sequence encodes CSASEAGATYGYTF.